This entry lists 32 T cell receptor beta chains sequenced from one sample in a study of cytotoxic CD8 clonotypes in ibrutinib-treated CLL. Some clones are missing from TCRdb's copy, which holds only in-frame ones; the method was immunoSEQ multiplex PCR. Of 100,000 to 150,000 clones in the sample, 70% to 90% are singletons; the top ten hold roughly 1.9%. This specimen was PBMCs, taken after 24 months of ibrutinib treatment. Source of these receptors: a human donor with chronic lymphocytic leukemia.

The rearrangement uses TRBV15 and TRBJ1-5; D call uncertain. The CDR3 spans 15 residues. Germline assignment: CDR1 LNHNV and CDR2 YYDKDF (reference sequence). V was clipped by 1 base and J by 2 bases, with 9 bases between them. CDR3 in DNA: TGTGCCACCAGCAGAGGAGGGTCCCGCAATCAGCCCCAGCATTTT. Encoded protein: CATSRGGSRNQPQHF.

This sequence joins TRBV28 and TRBJ2-1, with TRBD2 matching over 7 bases. Germline loops: CDR1 MDHEN, CDR2 SYDVKM. V was pared by 7 bases and J by 4 bases, with 13 bases of the junction left unmatched. The CDR3 sequence is 16 residues long. CDR3 bases: TGTGCCAGCACCCTAGTGGGGGGGGGAAATTACAATGAGCAGTTCTTC. Encoded protein: CASTLVGGGNYNEQFF.

The rearrangement links TRBV6-5 to TRBJ2-5; D call uncertain. The germline V gene has CDR1 MNHEY and CDR2 SVGAGI. This CDR3 is 16 amino acids long. The V gene lost 0 bases and the J gene lost 3 bases, with 14 bases spanning the gap. CDR3 DNA sequence: TGTGCCAGCAGTTACTCGAGGCTCACCGGAAAAGAGACCCAGTACTTC. Its translation: CASSYSRLTGKETQYF.

The chain recombines TRBV5-4 with TRBJ2-7; D unresolved. There are 13 residues in the CDR3. CDR1 SGHNT and CDR2 YYREEE come from the germline V gene (reference sequence). Trimming stripped 2 bases from V and 10 bases from J, with 16 bases between. The CDR3 nucleotides read TGTGCCAGCAGCTTACCAAAAAGGGAAAGCCAGTACTTC. Its translation: CASSLPKRESQYF. The full variable domain, with the rest looked up from reference TRBV5-4 and TRBJ2-7, is ETGVTQSPTHLIKTRGQQVTLRCSSQSGHNTVSWYQQALGQGPQFIFQYYREEENGRGNFPPRFSGLQFPNYSSELNVNALELDDSALYLCASSLPKRESQYFGPGTRLTVT.

The V call is TRBV4-1, the J call TRBJ2-4, with 9 positions matching TRBD1. The germline V gene has CDR1 MGHRA and CDR2 YSYEKL. The CDR3 contains 14 residues. V shed 3 bases and J 14 bases; nucleotides not matched to a gene: 11. In DNA form, the CDR3 reads TGCGCCAGCAGCCAGGGTCCCGGGACAGGGTCAAAGTACTTC. Protein: CASSQGPGTGSKYF.

The V call is TRBV18, the J call TRBJ1-6, with D perhaps TRBD1 (6 bases). This CDR3 is 14 amino acids long. Germline V lookup: CDR1 KGHSH, CDR2 LQKENI. Trimming took 5 bases from V and 6 from J, leaving 11 bases between them. The CDR3 loop reads CASSAQGSNSPLHF. CDR3 bases: TGTGCCAGCTCAGCCCAGGGGAGTAATTCACCCCTCCACTTT.

This chain joins TRBV30 and TRBJ1-2; D unclear. This CDR3 spans 13 amino acids. Trimming removed 4 bases at V and 2 bases at J, with 11 bases between. Germline V gene sequence: CDR1 GTSNPN, CDR2 SVGIG (reference sequence). Written as DNA, the CDR3 is TGTGCCTGGACCCCGGGCCCCAACTATGGCTACACCTTC. Amino acid sequence: CAWTPGPNYGYTF.

Only a few counts were recorded for this clone. The chain joins TRBV7-8 to TRBJ2-7; possibly TRBD1 for D (5 bases). There are 12 residues in the CDR3. Germline V CDR1 and CDR2: SGHVS, FQNEAQ. The V end was cut by 5 bases, the J end by 1 base, with 6 bases between. CDR3 DNA: TGTGCCAGCAGCGCAGGGTCCTACGAGCAGTACTTC. Its protein is CASSAGSYEQYF.

The J gene is TRBJ2-3, the V gene TRBV6-1; D unclear. Germline CDR1 reads MNHNS; CDR2 reads SASEGT. This CDR3 has 15 residues. With 3 bases removed from V and 6 bases from J, the gap between germline ends came to 16 bases. The CDR3 is CASSDERAYYDTQYF. CDR3 DNA: TGTGCCAGCAGTGATGAGCGAGCATATTACGATACGCAGTATTTT.

The rearrangement joins TRBV28 to TRBJ2-2; D gene unclear. There are 15 residues in the CDR3. With 5 bases removed from V and 0 bases from J, the gap between germline ends came to 10 bases. The germline V gene has CDR1 MDHEN and CDR2 SYDVKM. The CDR3 nucleotides read TGTGCCAGCAGTCGACGACTGACGAACACCGGGGAGCTGTTTTTT. Translated, it gives CASSRRLTNTGELFF.

The chain combines TRBV20-1 with TRBJ1-2; possibly TRBD1 for D (6 bases). CDR1 is DFQATT, CDR2 SNEGSKA, per germline (reference sequence). The CDR3 contains 10 residues. CDR3 sequence (DNA): TGCAGCAGGGGTAACTATGGCTACACCTTC. Amino acid sequence: CSRGNYGYTF.

The rearrangement joins TRBV5-1 to TRBJ2-1; a weak D match, TRBD2 (6 bases). Germline loops: CDR1 SGHRS, CDR2 YFSETQ. The V gene lost 5 bases and the J gene lost 2 bases, with 14 bases spanning the gap. CDR3 length: 15 amino acids. The CDR3 nucleotides read TGCGCCAGCAGTTCTCAGGGAGGCACCTACAATGAGCAGTTCTTC. It is translated as CASSSQGGTYNEQFF. Looking up the rest from reference TRBV5-1 and TRBJ2-1 gives the full variable domain: KAGVTQTPRYLIKTRGQQVTLSCSPISGHRSVSWYQQTPGQGLQFLFEYFSETQRNKGNFPGRFSGRQFSNSRSEMNVSTLELGDSALYLCASSSQGGTYNEQFFGPGTRLTVL.

V usage is TRBV13 and J usage is TRBJ2-1; TRBD2 agrees at 14 bases. CDR1 is PRHDT, CDR2 FYEKMQ, per germline (reference sequence). CDR3 length equals 20 residues. Losses at the gene ends were 4 bases for V and 3 bases for J; bases not matched to a gene: 14. The CDR3 is CASSSLGLAGAQRSYNEQFF. The CDR3 coding sequence is TGTGCCAGCAGCTCCTTGGGACTAGCGGGGGCCCAACGAAGCTACAATGAGCAGTTCTTC.

Here the CDR3 DNA reads TGTGCCAGCCTGAGAAAGGACAGGGGGGGCTATGGCTACACCTTC. Its protein product is CASLRKDRGGYGYTF. J is TRBJ1-2 and V is TRBV19; 10 bases are shared with TRBD1. Trimming removed 9 bases from V and 4 bases from J; junction bases left unmatched: 11. CDR1 and CDR2 (germline): LNHDA, SQIVND (reference sequence). CDR3 size: 15 residues. Based on the CDR3 plus reference TRBV19 and TRBJ1-2, the full variable domain is DGGITQSPKYLFRKEGQNVTLSCEQNLNHDAMYWYRQDPGQGLRLIYYSQIVNDFQKGDIAEGYSVSREKKESFPLTVTSAQKNPTAFYLCASLRKDRGGYGYTFGSGTRLTVV.

The sample holds one count of this clone. The chain has TRBV2 and TRBJ1-1; 9 nucleotides align to TRBD1. The trim removed 6 bases at V and 5 bases at J, leaving 7 bases unmatched. Germline assignment: CDR1 SNHLY and CDR2 FYNNEI. There are 14 residues in the CDR3. The CDR3 here is CASSIGTGYTEAFF. The CDR3 DNA follows: TGTGCCAGCAGCATAGGGACAGGGTATACTGAAGCTTTCTTT.

The rearrangement links TRBV19 to TRBJ1-6; D ambiguous. Trimming shortened V by 1 base and J by 8 bases, and 9 bases separated the two germline ends. Germline lookup yields CDR1 LNHDA and CDR2 SQIVND (reference sequence). The CDR3 totals 14 residues. The CDR3 DNA reads as TGTGCCAGTAGTATAGGCAGATCGGATTCACCCCTCCACTTT. The encoded protein is CASSIGRSDSPLHF.

V usage is TRBV28 and J usage is TRBJ2-7; the D is unclear. The CDR3 extends over 14 amino acids. Looked up from germline, CDR1 is MDHEN and CDR2 is SYDVKM. Deletions cut 2 bases from V and 6 bases from J, with 14 bases between. CDR3 in DNA: TGTGCCAGCAGTTTAACACCGACGGCCCCCGAGCAGTACTTC. This codes for CASSLTPTAPEQYF.

V gene TRBV6-1 combines with J gene TRBJ1-1; no firm D call. Germline CDR1 reads MNHNS; CDR2 reads SASEGT. V lost 3 bases and J lost 1, with 6 bases in between. The CDR3 extends over 13 amino acids. Here the CDR3 reads CASSESANTEAFF. CDR3 bases: TGTGCCAGCAGTGAGTCGGCGAACACTGAAGCTTTCTTT.

This chain uses TRBV4-1 with TRBJ2-2, with TRBD2 identical over 8 bases. The junction had 5 bases not matched to a gene; V was cut back by 0 bases and J by 5 bases. The CDR3 length is 16 residues. From germline, CDR1 is MGHRA and CDR2 YSYEKL. CDR3 in amino acids: CASSQDQAGVTGELFF. The CDR3 DNA is TGCGCCAGCAGCCAAGATCAAGCGGGGGTGACCGGGGAGCTGTTTTTT.

The chain uses TRBV6-5 and TRBJ2-5, with D possibly being TRBD2 (6 bases). Trimming stripped 1 base from V and 2 bases from J, with 8 bases between. This CDR3 comprises 14 residues. Per germline, CDR1 MNHEY and CDR2 SVGAGI. CDR3 sequence (DNA): TGTGCCAGCAGTTACTGGAGCGGGCAAGAGACCCAGTACTTC. It translates to CASSYWSGQETQYF.

This rearrangement joins TRBV9 to TRBJ2-1; no definite D call. Trimming left V 4 bases short and J 0 bases short, with 11 bases between. The CDR3 runs 15 residues. Germline CDR1 is SGDLS and CDR2 is YYNGEE. DNA of the CDR3: TGTGCCAGCAGCCACTACGGAAGCTCCTACAATGAGCAGTTCTTC. Translating it yields CASSHYGSSYNEQFF.

The chain carries TRBV7-6 and TRBJ2-3, with D unresolved. Per the germline V gene, CDR1 is SGHVS and CDR2 is FNYEAQ. This CDR3 comprises 15 residues. The germline V and J ends were trimmed by 4 bases and 4 bases, with 15 bases remaining between them. CDR3 sequence: CASSSNPNPADTQYF. Written as DNA, the CDR3 is TGTGCCAGCAGCTCCAACCCTAACCCCGCAGATACGCAGTATTTT.

V and J are TRBV7-2 and TRBJ2-7; 8 nucleotides line up with TRBD1. The CDR3 totals 14 residues. With 1 base clipped from V and 7 bases from J, the junction kept 6 bases outside the gene matches. The germline V gene has CDR1 SGHTA and CDR2 FQGNSA. CDR3 region: CASSLVQGAGEQYF. Here the CDR3 DNA reads TGTGCCAGCAGCTTAGTCCAGGGGGCTGGGGAGCAGTACTTC. The full variable domain, in which reference TRBV7-2 and TRBJ2-7 provide the parts outside the CDR3, is GAGVSQSPSNKVTEKGKDVELRCDPISGHTALYWYRQSLGQGLEFLIYFQGNSAPDKSGLPSDRFSAERTGGSVSTLTIQRTQQEDSAVYLCASSLVQGAGEQYFGPGTRLTVT.

There are a few counts of this clone. J is TRBJ1-3 and V is TRBV18; D ambiguous. V lost 0 bases to trimming and J lost 4 bases, with 10 bases between them. Germline V CDR1 and CDR2: KGHSH, LQKENI. The CDR3 is 15 amino acids. The CDR3 protein is CASSPPGSSGNTIYF. In DNA form, the CDR3 reads TGTGCCAGCTCACCACCAGGGTCTTCAGGAAACACCATATATTTT.

This sequence joins TRBV6-5 and TRBJ2-5, with 11 bases identical to TRBD2. V dropped 6 bases and J dropped 2; count of bases not matched to a gene: 5. Germline values: CDR1 MNHEY, CDR2 SVGAGI. This CDR3 has 15 residues. CDR3 loop: CASSLAGGKQETQYF. CDR3 DNA: TGTGCCAGCAGCTTAGCGGGGGGGAAACAAGAGACCCAGTACTTC.

The chain combines TRBV10-3 with TRBJ2-3; 10 bases agree with TRBD2. V trimming: 2 bases; J trimming: 4 bases; junction bases outside the gene matches: 12. The CDR3 consists of 18 residues. Germline CDR1 ENHRY, CDR2 SYGVKD. The CDR3: CAISEVGPSGGKADTQYF. In DNA form, the CDR3 reads TGTGCCATCAGTGAGGTTGGCCCTAGCGGGGGAAAGGCAGATACGCAGTATTTT.

Only one count was recorded for this clone. The genes are TRBV28 and TRBJ2-7; D unclear. Germline V gene data show CDR1 as MDHEN and CDR2 as SYDVKM. There are 12 residues in the CDR3. V lost 6 bases and J lost 4, with 10 bases in between. The CDR3 DNA reads TGTGCCAGCAGGGCGACCAAGTACGAGCAGTACTTC. It specifies CASRATKYEQYF.

The chain employs TRBV18 and TRBJ2-5; tentatively, D is TRBD1 or TRBD2 (5 bases each). CDR3 length: 12 amino acids. Deletions cut 3 bases from V and 6 bases from J, with 8 bases between. Germline CDR1 is KGHSH and CDR2 is LQKENI. The CDR3 DNA reads TGTGCCAGCTCACCGGGGGAAAAGACCCAGTACTTC. Protein product: CASSPGEKTQYF.

This clone turned up a few times. The chain has TRBV5-6 and TRBJ1-4, with 7 nucleotides matching TRBD1. CDR3 size: 14 residues. With V trimmed by 4 bases and J by 5 bases, 5 bases remained unmatched. CDR1 and CDR2 from the germline V gene are SGHDT and YYEEEE. The CDR3 loop is CASSPMTGNEKLFF. The CDR3 nucleotides read TGTGCCAGCAGCCCTATGACAGGGAATGAAAAACTGTTTTTT.

This rearrangement joins TRBV7-8 to TRBJ2-7; maybe TRBD1 (5 bases). Germline V gene sequence: CDR1 SGHVS, CDR2 FQNEAQ. V lost 5 bases, J lost 5 bases, and 25 bases lay in between. There are 17 residues in the CDR3. CDR3 nucleotides: TGTGCCAGCAGCCCCCTACAGGTCGACAGCCCCTCGAACGAGCAGTACTTC. Translating it yields CASSPLQVDSPSNEQYF.

The V and J genes are TRBV6-5 and TRBJ2-1; D is perhaps TRBD1 (6 bases). The germline V gene has CDR1 MNHEY and CDR2 SVGAGI. V was clipped by 6 bases and J by 5 bases, with 11 bases between them. The CDR3 totals 13 residues. For the CDR3, the DNA is TGTGCCAGCAGGGCCACAGGGAACAATGAGCAGTTCTTC. Amino acids: CASRATGNNEQFF.

In this sample, this clone turned up once. V and J are TRBV9 and TRBJ2-2; either TRBD1 or TRBD2 may supply D (5 bases each). The V end lost 4 bases, the J end lost 1 base, and 14 bases lay between the germline ends. Germline V gene sequence: CDR1 SGDLS, CDR2 YYNGEE. The CDR3 contains 16 residues. The DNA for the CDR3 is TGTGCCAGCAGCATACGGGGCGACCAGAACACCGGGGAGCTGTTTTTT. As protein: CASSIRGDQNTGELFF.